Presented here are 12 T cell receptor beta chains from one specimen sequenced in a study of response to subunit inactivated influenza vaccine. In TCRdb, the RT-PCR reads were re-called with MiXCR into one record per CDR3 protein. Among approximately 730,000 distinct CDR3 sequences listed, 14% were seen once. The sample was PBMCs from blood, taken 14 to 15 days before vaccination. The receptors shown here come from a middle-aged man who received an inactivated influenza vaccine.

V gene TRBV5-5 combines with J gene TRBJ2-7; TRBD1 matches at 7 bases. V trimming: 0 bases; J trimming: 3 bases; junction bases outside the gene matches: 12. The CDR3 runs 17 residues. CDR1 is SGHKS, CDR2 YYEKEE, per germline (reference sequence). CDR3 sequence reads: CASSLGAGQVYRYEQYF. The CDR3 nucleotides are TGTGCCAGCAGCTTGGGGGCCGGACAGGTCTACCGCTACGAGCAGTACTTC.

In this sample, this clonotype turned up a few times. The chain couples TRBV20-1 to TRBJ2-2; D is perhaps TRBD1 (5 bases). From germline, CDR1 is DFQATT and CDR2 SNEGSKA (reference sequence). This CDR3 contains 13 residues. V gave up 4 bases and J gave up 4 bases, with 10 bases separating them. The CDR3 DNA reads TGCAGTGCTAAAGGGGCGGCCACCGGGGAGCTGTTTTTT. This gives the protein CSAKGAATGELFF.

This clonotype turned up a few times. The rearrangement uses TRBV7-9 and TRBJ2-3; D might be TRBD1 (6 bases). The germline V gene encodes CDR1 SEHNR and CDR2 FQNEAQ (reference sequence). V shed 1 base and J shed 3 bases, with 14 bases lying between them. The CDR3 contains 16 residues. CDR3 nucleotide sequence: TGTGCCAGCAGCTTAGTTGACAGGTTGAGGACAGATACGCAGTATTTT. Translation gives CASSLVDRLRTDTQYF.

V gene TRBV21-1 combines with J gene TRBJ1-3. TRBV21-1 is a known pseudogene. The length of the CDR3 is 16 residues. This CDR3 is CASSKGSRGLGNTIYF. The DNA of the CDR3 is TGTGCCAGCAGTAAAGGTAGCCGAGGGCTTGGAAACACCATATATTTT.

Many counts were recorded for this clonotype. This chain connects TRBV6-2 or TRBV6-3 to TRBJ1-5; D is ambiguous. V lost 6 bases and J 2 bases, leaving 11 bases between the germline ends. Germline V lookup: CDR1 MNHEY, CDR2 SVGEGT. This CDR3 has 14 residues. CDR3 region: CASRRESGNQPQHF. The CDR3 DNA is TGTGCCAGCAGGCGGGAGTCGGGCAATCAGCCCCAGCATTTT.

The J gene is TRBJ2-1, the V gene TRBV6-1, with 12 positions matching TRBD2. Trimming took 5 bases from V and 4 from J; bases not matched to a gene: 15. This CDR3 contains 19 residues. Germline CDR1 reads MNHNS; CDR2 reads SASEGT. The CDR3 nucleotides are TGTGCCAGCAGTAGCCGGACTAGCGGGAACCATCGGGGATACAATGAGCAGTTCTTC. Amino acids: CASSSRTSGNHRGYNEQFF.

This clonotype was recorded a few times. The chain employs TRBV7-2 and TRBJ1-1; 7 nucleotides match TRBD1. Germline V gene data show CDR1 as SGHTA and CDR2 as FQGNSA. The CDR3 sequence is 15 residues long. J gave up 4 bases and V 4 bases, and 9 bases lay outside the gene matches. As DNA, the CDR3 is TGTGCCAGCAGCTCTAACAGGGGTATCGGCACTGAAGCTTTCTTT. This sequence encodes CASSSNRGIGTEAFF.

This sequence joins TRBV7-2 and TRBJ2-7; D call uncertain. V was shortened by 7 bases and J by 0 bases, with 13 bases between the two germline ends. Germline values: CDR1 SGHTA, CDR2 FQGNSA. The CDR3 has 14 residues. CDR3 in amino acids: CASMGSRTSYEQYF. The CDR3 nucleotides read TGTGCCAGCATGGGGTCACGAACCTCCTACGAGCAGTACTTC.

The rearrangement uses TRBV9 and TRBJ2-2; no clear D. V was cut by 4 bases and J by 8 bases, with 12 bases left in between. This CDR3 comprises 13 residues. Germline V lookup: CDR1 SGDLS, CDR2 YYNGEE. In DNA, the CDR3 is TGTGCCAGCAGCCTCCCCACGGATGGGGAGCTGTTTTTT. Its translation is CASSLPTDGELFF.

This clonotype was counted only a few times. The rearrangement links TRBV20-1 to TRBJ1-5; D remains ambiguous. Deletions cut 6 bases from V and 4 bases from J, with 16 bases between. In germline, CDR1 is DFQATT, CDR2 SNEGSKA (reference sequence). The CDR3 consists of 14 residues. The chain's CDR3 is CSARGPNLNQPQHF. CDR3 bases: TGCAGTGCCCGAGGACCGAATTTGAATCAGCCCCAGCATTTT.

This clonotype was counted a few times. Here the CDR3 DNA reads TGCAGTGCTAAACCCCCGAGGGGGGAAGAGACCCAGTACTTC. Protein: CSAKPPRGEETQYF. V usage is TRBV20-1 and J usage is TRBJ2-5; TRBD1 or TRBD2 may be the D gene (6 bases each). Germline V gives CDR1 DFQATT, CDR2 SNEGSKA (reference sequence). CDR3 length: 14 residues. Trimming took 4 bases from V and 3 from J, leaving 15 bases between them.

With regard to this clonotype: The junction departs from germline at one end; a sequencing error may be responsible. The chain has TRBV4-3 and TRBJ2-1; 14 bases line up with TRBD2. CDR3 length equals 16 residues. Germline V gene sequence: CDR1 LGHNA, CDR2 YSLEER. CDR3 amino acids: CARSLGTSGSMYEQFF. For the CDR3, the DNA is TGCGCCAGAAGCCTCGGGACTAGCGGGAGTATGTATGAGCAGTTCTTC.